Listed here is a single T cell receptor (beta chain). The protocol was immunoSEQ multiplex PCR, while the TCRdb copy is restricted to in-frame clones and leaves out a portion. Of over 150,000 clones in the sample, roughly 76% were seen once. Seattle patients were enrolled while actively infected and followed longitudinally. This specimen comes from a study of blood T cell repertoires in COVID-19. Study as a whole: Italy, Spain and the United States were the sources of the convalescent and acute COVID-19 samples. T cells, B-cell-depleted T cells, or PBMCs provided the cDNA or gDNA that served as material.

With 2 bases clipped from V and 8 bases from J, the junction kept 13 bases outside the gene matches. CDR1 is SNHLY and CDR2 is FYNNEI in the germline V gene. The CDR3 spans 17 residues. Source material: peripheral blood. V gene TRBV2 combines with J gene TRBJ2-1; 9 bases agree with TRBD2. This TCR was sampled from a woman over 75 with COVID-19, enrolled during active disease. In DNA, the CDR3 is TGTGCCAGCAGTGAATGGGCTAGCGGGGAGGATGGGGATGAGCAGTTCTTC. Its protein product is CASSEWASGEDGDEQFF.